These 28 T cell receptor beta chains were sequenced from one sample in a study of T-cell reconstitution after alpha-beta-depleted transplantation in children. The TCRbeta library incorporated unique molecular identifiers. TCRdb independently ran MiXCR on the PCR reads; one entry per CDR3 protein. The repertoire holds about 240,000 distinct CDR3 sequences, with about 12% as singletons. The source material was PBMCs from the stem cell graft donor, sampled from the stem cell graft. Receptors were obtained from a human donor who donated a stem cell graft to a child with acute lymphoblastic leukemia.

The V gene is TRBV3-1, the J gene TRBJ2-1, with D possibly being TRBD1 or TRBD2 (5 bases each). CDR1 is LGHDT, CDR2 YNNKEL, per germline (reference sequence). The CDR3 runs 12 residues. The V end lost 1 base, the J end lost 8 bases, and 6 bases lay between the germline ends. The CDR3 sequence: CASSQGGYEQFF. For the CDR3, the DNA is TGTGCCAGCAGCCAAGGGGGGTATGAGCAGTTCTTC.

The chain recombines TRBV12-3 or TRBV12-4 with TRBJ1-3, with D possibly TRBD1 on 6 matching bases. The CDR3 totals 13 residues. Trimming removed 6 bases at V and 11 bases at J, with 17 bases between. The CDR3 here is CASSRGRSTPIYF. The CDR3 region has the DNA TGTGCCAGCAGCCGGGGGCGCTCTACCCCCATATATTTT.

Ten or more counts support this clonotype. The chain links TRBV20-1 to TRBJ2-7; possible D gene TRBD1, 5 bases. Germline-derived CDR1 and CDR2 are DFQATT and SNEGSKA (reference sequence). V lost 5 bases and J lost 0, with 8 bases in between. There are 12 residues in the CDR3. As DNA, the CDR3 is TGCAGTGCTGCAGGGATCTCCTACGAGCAGTACTTC. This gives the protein CSAAGISYEQYF.

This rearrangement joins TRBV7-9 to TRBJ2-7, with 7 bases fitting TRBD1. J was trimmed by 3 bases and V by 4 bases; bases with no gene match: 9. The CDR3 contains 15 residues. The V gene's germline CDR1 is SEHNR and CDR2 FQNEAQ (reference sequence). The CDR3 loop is CASSYRQGYGYEQYF. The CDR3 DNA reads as TGTGCCAGCAGCTACCGACAGGGCTATGGCTACGAGCAGTACTTC. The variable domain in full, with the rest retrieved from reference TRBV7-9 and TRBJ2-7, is DTGVSQNPRHKITKRGQNVTFRCDPISEHNRLYWYRQTLGQGPEFLTYFQNEAQLEKSRLLSDRFSAERPKGSFSTLEIQRTEQGDSAMYLCASSYRQGYGYEQYFGPGTRLTVT.

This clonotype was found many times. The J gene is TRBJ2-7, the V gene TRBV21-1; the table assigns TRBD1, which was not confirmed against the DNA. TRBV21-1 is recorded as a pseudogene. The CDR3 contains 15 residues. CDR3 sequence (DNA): TGTGCCAGCAGCAAAGCCGAGGGGGCCGCCTACGAGCAGTACTTC. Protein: CASSKAEGAAYEQYF.

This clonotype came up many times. The CDR3 DNA reads TGTGCCACCAGTGACCGTGGGGGGGTTCCTCCAGATACGCAGTATTTT. As protein: CATSDRGGVPPDTQYF. The chain links TRBV24-1 to TRBJ2-3, with 7 nucleotides matching TRBD2. J lost 4 bases, V lost 4 bases, and 10 bases had no gene match. Per the germline V gene, CDR1 is KGHDR and CDR2 is SFDVKD. The length of the CDR3 is 16 residues.

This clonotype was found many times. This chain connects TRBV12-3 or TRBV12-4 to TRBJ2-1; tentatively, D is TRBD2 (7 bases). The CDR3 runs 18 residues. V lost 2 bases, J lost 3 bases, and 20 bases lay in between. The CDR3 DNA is TGTGCCAGCAGTTTAAGTTCGGGGGGCGAGAGCCTCTACAATGAGCAGTTCTTC. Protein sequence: CASSLSSGGESLYNEQFF.

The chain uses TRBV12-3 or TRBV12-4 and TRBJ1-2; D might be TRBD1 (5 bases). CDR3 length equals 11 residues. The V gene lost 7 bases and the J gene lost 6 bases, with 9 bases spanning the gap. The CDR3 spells CASTMGDGYTF. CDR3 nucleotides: TGTGCCAGCACCATGGGGGATGGCTACACCTTC.

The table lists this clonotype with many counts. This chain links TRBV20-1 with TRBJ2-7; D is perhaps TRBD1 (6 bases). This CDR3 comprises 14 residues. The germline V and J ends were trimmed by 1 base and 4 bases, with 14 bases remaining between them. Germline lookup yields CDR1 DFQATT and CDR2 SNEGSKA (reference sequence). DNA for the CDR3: TGCAGTGCTAGAGGTACAGGGATTAGTTACGAGCAGTACTTC. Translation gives CSARGTGISYEQYF.

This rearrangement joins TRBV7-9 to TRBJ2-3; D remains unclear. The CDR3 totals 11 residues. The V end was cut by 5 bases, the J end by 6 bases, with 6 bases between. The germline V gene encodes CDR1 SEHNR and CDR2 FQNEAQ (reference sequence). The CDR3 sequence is CASSGRDTQYF. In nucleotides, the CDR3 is TGTGCCAGCAGCGGCCGGGATACGCAGTATTTT.

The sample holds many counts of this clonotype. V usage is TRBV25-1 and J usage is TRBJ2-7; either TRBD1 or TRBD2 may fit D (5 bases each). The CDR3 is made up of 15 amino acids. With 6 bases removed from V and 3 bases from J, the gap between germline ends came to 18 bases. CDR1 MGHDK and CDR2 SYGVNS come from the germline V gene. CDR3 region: CASRETGATNYEQYF. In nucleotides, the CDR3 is TGTGCCAGCAGGGAGACCGGGGCAACTAACTACGAGCAGTACTTC.

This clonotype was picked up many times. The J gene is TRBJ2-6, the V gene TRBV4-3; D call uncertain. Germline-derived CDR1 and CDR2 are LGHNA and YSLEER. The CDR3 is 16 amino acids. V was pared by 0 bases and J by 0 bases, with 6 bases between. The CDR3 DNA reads TGCGCCAGCAGCCAAGACGCACGCTCTGGGGCCAACGTCCTGACTTTC. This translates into CASSQDARSGANVLTF.

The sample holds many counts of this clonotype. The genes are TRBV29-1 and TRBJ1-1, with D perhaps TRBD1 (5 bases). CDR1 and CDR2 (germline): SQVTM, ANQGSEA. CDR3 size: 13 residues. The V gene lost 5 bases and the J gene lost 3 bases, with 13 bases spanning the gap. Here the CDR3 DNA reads TGCAGCGTTCAGACGGGGGAGGACACTGAAGCTTTCTTT. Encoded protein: CSVQTGEDTEAFF.

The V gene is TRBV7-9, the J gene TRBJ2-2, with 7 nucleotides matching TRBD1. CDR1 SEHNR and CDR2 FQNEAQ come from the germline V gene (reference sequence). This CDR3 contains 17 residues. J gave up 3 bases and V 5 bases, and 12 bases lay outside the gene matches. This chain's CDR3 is CASSPQGGTAYTGELFF. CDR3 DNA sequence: TGTGCCAGCAGCCCTCAAGGTGGGACAGCGTACACCGGGGAGCTGTTTTTT.

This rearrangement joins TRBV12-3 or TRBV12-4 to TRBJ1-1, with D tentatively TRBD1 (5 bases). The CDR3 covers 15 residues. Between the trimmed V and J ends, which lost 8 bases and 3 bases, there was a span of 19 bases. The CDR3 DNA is TGTGCCAGCTCCCGGGGTAAGGGGCGGGACACTGAAGCTTTCTTT. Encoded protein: CASSRGKGRDTEAFF.

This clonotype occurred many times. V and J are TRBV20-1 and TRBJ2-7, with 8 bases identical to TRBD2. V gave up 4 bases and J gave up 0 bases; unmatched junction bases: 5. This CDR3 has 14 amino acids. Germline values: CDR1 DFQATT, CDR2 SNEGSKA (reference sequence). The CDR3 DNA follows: TGCAGTGCTACCCGGGGGGGAACCTCCTACGAGCAGTACTTC. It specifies CSATRGGTSYEQYF.

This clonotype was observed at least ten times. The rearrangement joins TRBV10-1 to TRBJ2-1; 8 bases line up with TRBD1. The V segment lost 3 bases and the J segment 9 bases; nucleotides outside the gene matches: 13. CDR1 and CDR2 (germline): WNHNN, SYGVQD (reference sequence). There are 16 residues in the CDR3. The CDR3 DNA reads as TGCGCCAGCAGTGAAGCCGGGACAGGCCACCGGGGTGAGCAGTTCTTC. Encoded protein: CASSEAGTGHRGEQFF.

CDR3 DNA: TGTGCCAGCAGCTTCGGACAGGGGAGGGATACGCAGTATTTT. This encodes CASSFGQGRDTQYF. V usage is TRBV5-6 and J usage is TRBJ2-3; 9 positions agree with TRBD1. This CDR3 has 14 amino acids. Unmatched junction bases numbered 4, after V lost 2 bases and J lost 6 bases. CDR1 is SGHDT, CDR2 YYEEEE, per germline.

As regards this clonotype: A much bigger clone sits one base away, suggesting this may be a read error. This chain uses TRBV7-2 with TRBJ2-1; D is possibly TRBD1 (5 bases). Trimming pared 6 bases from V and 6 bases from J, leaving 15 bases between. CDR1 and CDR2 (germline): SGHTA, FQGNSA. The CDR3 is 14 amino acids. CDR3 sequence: CASRPGQILNEQFF. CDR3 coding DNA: TGTGCCAGCAGGCCTGGACAAATTCTCAATGAGCAGTTCTTC.

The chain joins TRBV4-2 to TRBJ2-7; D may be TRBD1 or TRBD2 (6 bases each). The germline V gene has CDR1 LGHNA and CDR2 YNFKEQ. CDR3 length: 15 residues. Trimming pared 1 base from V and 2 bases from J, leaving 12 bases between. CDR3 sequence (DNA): TGTGCCAGCAGCCAAGGCTCAGGGGAGGCCTACGAGCAGTACTTC. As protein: CASSQGSGEAYEQYF.

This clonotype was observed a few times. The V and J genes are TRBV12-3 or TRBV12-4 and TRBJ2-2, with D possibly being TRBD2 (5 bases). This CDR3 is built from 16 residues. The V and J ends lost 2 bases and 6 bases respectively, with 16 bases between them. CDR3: CASSLSFRTGSGELFF. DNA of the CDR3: TGTGCCAGCAGTTTATCATTTCGTACGGGGTCCGGGGAGCTGTTTTTT.

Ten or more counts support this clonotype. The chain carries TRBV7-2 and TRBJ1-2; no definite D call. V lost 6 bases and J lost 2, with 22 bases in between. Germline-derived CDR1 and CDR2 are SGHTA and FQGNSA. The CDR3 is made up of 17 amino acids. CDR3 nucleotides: TGTGCCAGCAGACGACTCGAGACCCCAGGTCAGAACTATGGCTACACCTTC. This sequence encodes CASRRLETPGQNYGYTF.

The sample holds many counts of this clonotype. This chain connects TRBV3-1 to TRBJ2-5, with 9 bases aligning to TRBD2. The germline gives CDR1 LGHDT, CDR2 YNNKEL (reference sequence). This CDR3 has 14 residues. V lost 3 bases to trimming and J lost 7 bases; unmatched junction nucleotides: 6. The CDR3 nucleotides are TGTGCCAGCAGCCACTTAGCGGGAGAGGGGACCCAGTACTTC. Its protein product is CASSHLAGEGTQYF.

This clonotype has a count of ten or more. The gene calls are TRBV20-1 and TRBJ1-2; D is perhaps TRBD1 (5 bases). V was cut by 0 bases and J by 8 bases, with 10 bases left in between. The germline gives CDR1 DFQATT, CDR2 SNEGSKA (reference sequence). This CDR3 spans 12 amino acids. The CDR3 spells CSAREQDRGYTF. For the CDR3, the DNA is TGCAGTGCTAGAGAACAGGATAGGGGCTACACCTTC.

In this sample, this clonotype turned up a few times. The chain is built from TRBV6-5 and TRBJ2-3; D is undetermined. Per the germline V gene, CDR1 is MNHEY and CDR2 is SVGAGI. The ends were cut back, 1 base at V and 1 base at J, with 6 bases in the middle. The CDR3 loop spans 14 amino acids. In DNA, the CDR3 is TGTGCCAGCAGTTACTATCTCGGCACAGATACGCAGTATTTT. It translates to CASSYYLGTDTQYF.

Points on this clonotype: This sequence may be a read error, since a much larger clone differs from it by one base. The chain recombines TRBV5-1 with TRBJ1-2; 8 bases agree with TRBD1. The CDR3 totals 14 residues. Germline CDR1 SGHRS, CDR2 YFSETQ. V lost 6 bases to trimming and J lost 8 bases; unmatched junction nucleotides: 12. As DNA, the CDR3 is TGCGCCAGCACCAAGGAAGACAGGGGCTGGGGCTACACCTTC. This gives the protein CASTKEDRGWGYTF.

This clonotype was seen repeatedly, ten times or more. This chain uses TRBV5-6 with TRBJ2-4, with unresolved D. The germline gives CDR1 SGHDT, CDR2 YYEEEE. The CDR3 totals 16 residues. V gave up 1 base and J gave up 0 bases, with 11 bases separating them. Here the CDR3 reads CASSLSLGLAKNIQYF. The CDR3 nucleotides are TGTGCCAGCAGCTTGAGTTTAGGTTTAGCCAAAAACATTCAGTACTTC.

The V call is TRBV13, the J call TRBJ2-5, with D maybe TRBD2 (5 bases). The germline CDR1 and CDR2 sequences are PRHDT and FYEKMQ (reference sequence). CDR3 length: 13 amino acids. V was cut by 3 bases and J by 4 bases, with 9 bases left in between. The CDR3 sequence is CASSFRGVETQYF. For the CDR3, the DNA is TGTGCCAGCAGCTTCCGGGGTGTAGAGACCCAGTACTTC.